The T cell receptor (beta chain) described here comes from a study of identical twins. Only healthy Caucasians were included as donors. Unique molecular identifiers were in the cDNA, with template-switch universal primer binding. TCRdb itself ran the 5' RACE reads through MiXCR, one entry per CDR3 protein. The table shows hundreds of thousands of distinct CDR3 sequences, with approximately 6% occurring only once. CDR3 length: 15 amino acids. From germline, CDR1 is SGHVS and CDR2 FNYEAQ. V lost 5 bases and J lost 5, with 19 bases in between. This clonotype was detected many times. This TCR was sampled from a man younger than 35 in good health. This chain joins TRBV7-6 and TRBJ2-7, with a tentative D call TRBD1 (6 bases). What was sequenced was naive T cells sorted from blood. The CDR3 is CASSPLTGTSHEQYF. Written as DNA, the CDR3 is TGTGCCAGCAGCCCACTCACCGGGACATCCCACGAGCAGTACTTC.